This T cell receptor (beta chain) is from a study of CD8 T cells in Susac syndrome. A quantity of 0.5 to 1 ug RNA underwent reverse transcription using random hexamers. Amplification of TCR beta CDR3 used immunoSEQ multiplex PCR across 54 Vbeta and 13 Jbeta. TCRdb fed the immunoSEQ multiplex PCR reads into MiXCR, producing one record per CDR3 protein. Among some 260,000 distinct CDR3 sequences, approximately 85% were seen once, and the ten largest hold approximately 0.11%. Negative magnetic isolation gave CD8+ and CD4+ cells; FACS enriched CD8+ TEMRA. CDR3 length: 14 amino acids. The V gene lost 6 bases and the J gene lost 3 bases, with 14 bases spanning the gap.

This TCR came from a human donor with multiple sclerosis. What was sequenced was CD8+ T cells from PBMCs. The rearrangement uses TRBV12-3 or TRBV12-4 and TRBJ2-5; possible D gene TRBD1, 8 bases. The CDR3, as DNA: TGTGCCAGCAGGAAACAGGGGGGGAAAGAGACCCAGTACTTC. Its translation: CASRKQGGKETQYF.